This T cell receptor (beta chain) was captured in a study of spatial heterogeneity in lung cancer. Study background: Averaged across combinations, each unique TCR and UMI pairing appeared more than ten times in raw reads, which were uncorrected.

MiXCR, applied by TCRdb to the 5' RACE reads, yields one record per CDR3 protein. This sample has tens of thousands of distinct CDR3 sequences; around 7% occur once, and the top ten carry approximately 30%. The sample's time point: sample taken at primary tumor resection. Tumor, nontumor lung or frozen PBMC supplied whole RNA, sequenced without sorting. The germline V and J ends were trimmed by 8 bases and 2 bases, with 9 bases remaining between them. This CDR3 has 12 amino acids. In germline, CDR1 is MNHEY, CDR2 SMNVEV (reference sequence). The chain links TRBV27 to TRBJ1-2, with D maybe TRBD1 (5 bases). This TCR derives from a male donor with early-stage non-small cell lung cancer. The material sequenced was PBMCs, taken at surgery. The CDR3 here is CASGRQNYGYTF. As DNA, the CDR3 is TGTGCCAGCGGTAGACAGAACTATGGCTACACCTTC.